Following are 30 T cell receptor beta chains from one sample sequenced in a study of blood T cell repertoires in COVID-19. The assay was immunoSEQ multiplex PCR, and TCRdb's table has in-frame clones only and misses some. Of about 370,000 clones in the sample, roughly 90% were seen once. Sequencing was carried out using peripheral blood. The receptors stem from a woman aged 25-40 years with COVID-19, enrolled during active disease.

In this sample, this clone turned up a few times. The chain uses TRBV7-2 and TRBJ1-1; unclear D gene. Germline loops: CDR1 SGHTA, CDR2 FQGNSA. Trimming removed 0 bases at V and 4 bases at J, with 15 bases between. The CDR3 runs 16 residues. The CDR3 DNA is TGTGCCAGCAGCTTAGCGGGAGTAGGGCGACTCACTGAAGCTTTCTTT. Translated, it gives CASSLAGVGRLTEAFF.

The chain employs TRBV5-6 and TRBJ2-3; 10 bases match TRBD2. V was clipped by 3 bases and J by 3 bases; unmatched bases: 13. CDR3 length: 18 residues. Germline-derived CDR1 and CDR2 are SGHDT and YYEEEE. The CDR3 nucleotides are TGTGCCAGCAGCTCCAGGGGGCCTAGCGGGGGAGTTACAGATACGCAGTATTTT. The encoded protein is CASSSRGPSGGVTDTQYF.

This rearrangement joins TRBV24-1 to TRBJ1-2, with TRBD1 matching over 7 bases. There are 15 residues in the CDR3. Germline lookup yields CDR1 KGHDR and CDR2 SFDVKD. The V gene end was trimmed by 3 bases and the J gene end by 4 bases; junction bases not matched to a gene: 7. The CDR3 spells CATSDGGTAAYGYTF. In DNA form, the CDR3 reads TGTGCCACCAGTGATGGTGGGACAGCAGCCTATGGCTACACCTTC.

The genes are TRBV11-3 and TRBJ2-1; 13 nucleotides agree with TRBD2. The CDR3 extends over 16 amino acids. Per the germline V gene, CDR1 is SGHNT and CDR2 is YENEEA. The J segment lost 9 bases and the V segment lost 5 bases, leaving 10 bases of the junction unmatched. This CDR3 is CASSPGLAGARGEQFF. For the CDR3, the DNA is TGTGCCAGCAGCCCCGGACTAGCGGGGGCCAGGGGTGAGCAGTTCTTC.

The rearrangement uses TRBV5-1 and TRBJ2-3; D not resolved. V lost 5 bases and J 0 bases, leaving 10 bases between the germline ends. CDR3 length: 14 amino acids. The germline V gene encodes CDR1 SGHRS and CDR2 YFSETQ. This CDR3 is CASRVSHSTDTQYF. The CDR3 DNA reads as TGCGCCAGCAGGGTTAGCCATAGCACAGATACGCAGTATTTT.

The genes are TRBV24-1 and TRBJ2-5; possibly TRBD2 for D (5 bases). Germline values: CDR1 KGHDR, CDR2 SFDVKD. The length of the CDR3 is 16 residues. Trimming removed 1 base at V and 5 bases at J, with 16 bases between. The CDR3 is CATSDLSRGNRETQYF. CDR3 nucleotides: TGTGCCACCAGTGATTTATCCCGGGGAAATCGGGAGACCCAGTACTTC.

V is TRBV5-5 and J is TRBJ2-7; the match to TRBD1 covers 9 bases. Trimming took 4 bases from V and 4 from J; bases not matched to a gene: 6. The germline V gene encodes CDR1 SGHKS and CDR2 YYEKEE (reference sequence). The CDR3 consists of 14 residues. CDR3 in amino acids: CASSGGQGWYEQYV. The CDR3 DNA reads TGTGCCAGCAGCGGGGGACAGGGCTGGTACGAGCAGTACGTC.

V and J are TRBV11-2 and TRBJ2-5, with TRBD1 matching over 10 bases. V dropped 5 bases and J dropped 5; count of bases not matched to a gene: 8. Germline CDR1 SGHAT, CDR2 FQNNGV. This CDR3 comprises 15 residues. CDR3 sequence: CASSPRQGAAETQYF. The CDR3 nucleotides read TGTGCCAGCAGCCCCCGACAGGGGGCGGCGGAGACCCAGTACTTC. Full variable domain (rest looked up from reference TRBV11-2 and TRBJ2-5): EAGVAQSPRYKIIEKRQSVAFWCNPISGHATLYWYQQILGQGPKLLIQFQNNGVVDDSQLPKDRFSAERLKGVDSTLKIQPAKLEDSAVYLCASSPRQGAAETQYFGPGTRLLVL.

CDR3 amino acids: CASSLARVQRSYEQYV. Written as DNA, the CDR3 is TGTGCCAGCAGCTTAGCGCGGGTTCAGAGGAGCTACGAGCAGTACGTC. This rearrangement joins TRBV7-2 to TRBJ2-7; a weak D match, TRBD2 (5 bases). V lost 0 bases to trimming and J lost 3 bases, with 15 bases between them. Germline V gene data show CDR1 as SGHTA and CDR2 as FQGNSA. The CDR3 is 16 residues long.

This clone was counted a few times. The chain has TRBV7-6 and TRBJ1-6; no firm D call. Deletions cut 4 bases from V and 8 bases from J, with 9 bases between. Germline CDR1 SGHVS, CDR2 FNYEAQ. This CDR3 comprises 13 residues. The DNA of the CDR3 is TGTGCCAGCAGCTCCCAGGAGGATTCACCCCTCCACTTT. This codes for CASSSQEDSPLHF.

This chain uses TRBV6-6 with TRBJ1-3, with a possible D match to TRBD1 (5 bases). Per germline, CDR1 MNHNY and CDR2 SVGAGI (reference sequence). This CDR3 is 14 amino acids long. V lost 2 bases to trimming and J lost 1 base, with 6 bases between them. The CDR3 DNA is TGTGCCAGCAGTTACCGACAGTCTGGAAACACCATATATTTT. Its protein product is CASSYRQSGNTIYF.

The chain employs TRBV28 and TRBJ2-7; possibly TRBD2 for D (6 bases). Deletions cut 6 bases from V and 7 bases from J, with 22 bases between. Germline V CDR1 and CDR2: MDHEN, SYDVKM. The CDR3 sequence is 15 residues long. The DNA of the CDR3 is TGTGCCAGCAGCCGACGGGGCGGCGGGGCTAATGAGCAGTACTTC. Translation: CASSRRGGGANEQYF.

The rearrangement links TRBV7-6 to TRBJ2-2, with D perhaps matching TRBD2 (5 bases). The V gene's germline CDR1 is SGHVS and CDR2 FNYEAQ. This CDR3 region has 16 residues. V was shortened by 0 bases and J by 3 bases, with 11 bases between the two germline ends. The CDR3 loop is CASSLATGTYTGELFF. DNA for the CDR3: TGTGCCAGCAGCTTAGCAACGGGAACTTACACCGGGGAGCTGTTTTTT.

DNA of the CDR3: TGTGCCATCAGTGAGCCACAGATCCGGACAGGGGACGCGCCTATGCCGAACACCGGGGAGCTGTTTTTT. It encodes CAISEPQIRTGDAPMPNTGELFF. V gene TRBV10-3 combines with J gene TRBJ2-2; 9 bases match TRBD1. The CDR3 is 23 amino acids. V trimming: 2 bases; J trimming: 0 bases; junction bases outside the gene matches: 22. CDR1 is ENHRY, CDR2 SYGVKD, per germline.

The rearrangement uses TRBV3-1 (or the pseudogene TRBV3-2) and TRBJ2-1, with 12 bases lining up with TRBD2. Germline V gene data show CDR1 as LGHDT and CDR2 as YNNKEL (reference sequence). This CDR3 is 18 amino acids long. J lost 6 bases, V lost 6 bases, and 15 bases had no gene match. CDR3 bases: TGTGCCAGCAGTCAAAATCTAGCGGGAGGGCGGAGGGCCAATGAGCAGTTCTTC. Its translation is CASSQNLAGGRRANEQFF.

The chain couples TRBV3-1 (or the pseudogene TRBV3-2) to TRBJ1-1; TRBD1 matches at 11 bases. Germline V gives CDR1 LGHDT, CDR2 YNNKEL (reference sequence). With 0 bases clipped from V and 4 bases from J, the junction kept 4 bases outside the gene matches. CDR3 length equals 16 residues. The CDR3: CASSQDGQGAGTEAFF. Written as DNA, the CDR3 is TGTGCCAGCAGCCAAGACGGACAGGGGGCCGGCACTGAAGCTTTCTTT.

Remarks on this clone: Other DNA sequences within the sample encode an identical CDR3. CDR3 coding DNA: TGTGCCAGTAGTATCGGACACGAGAACACTGAAGCTTTCTTT. Its protein product is CASSIGHENTEAFF. V gene TRBV19 combines with J gene TRBJ1-1; perhaps TRBD1 as D (5 bases). CDR1 and CDR2 (germline): LNHDA, SQIVND (reference sequence). This CDR3 is 14 amino acids long. V was clipped by 3 bases and J by 1 base, with 9 bases between them.

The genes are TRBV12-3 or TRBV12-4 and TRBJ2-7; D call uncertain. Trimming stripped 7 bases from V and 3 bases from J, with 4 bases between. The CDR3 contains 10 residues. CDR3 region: CASIIYEQYV. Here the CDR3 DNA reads TGTGCCAGCATTATCTACGAGCAGTACGTC.

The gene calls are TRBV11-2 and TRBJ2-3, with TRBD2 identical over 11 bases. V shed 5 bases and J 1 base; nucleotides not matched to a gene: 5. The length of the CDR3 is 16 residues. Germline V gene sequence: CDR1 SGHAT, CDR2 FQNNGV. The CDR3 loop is CASSLTSGGRTDTQYF. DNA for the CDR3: TGTGCCAGCAGCCTTACTAGCGGGGGACGCACAGATACGCAGTATTTT. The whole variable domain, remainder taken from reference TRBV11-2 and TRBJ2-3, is EAGVAQSPRYKIIEKRQSVAFWCNPISGHATLYWYQQILGQGPKLLIQFQNNGVVDDSQLPKDRFSAERLKGVDSTLKIQPAKLEDSAVYLCASSLTSGGRTDTQYFGPGTRLTVL.

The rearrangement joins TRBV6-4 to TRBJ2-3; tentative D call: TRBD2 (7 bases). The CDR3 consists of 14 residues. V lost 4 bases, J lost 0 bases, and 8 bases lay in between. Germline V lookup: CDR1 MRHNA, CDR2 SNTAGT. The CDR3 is CASSGGGSTDTQYF. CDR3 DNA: TGTGCCAGCAGTGGGGGGGGCAGCACAGATACGCAGTATTTT.

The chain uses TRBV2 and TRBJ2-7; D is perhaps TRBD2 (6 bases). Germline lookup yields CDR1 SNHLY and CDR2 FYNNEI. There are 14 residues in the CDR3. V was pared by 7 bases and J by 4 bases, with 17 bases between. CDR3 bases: TGTGCCAGCACCCCGGGACTGGGACCTTACGAGCAGTACTTC. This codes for CASTPGLGPYEQYF.

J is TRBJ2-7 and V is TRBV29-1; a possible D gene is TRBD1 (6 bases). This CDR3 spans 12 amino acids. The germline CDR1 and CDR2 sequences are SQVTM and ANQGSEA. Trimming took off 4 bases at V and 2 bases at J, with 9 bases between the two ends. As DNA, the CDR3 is TGCAGCGTTGTGACAGGTGCCTACGAGCAGTACTTC. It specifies CSVVTGAYEQYF.

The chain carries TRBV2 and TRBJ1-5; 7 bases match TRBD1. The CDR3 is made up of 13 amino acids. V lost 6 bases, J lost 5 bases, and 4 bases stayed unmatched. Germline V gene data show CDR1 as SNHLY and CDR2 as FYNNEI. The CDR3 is CASRGDRYQPQHF. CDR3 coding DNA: TGTGCCAGCAGAGGGGACAGATATCAGCCCCAGCATTTT.

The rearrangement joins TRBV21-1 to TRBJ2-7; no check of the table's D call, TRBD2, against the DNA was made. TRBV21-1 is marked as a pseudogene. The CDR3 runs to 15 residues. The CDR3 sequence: CASSKEAGCPYEQYV. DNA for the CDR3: TGTGCCAGCAGCAAAGAGGCGGGGTGCCCTTACGAGCAGTACGTC.

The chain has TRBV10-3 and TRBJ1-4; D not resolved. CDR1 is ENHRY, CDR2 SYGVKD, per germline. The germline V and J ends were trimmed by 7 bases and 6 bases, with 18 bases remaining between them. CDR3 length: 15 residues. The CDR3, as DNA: TGTGCCATCACTTTAAGGGAGGTTGGGGATGAAAAACTGTTTTTT. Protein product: CAITLREVGDEKLFF.

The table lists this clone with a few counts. The CDR3 nucleotides read TGTGCCAGCAGTAAACAGGGAATCCCCTATGGCTACACCTTC. Amino acid sequence: CASSKQGIPYGYTF. The chain combines TRBV6-5 with TRBJ1-2, with D possibly TRBD1 on 6 matching bases. V was clipped by 5 bases and J by 4 bases, with 14 bases between them. CDR3 length equals 14 residues. Germline V gene data show CDR1 as MNHEY and CDR2 as SVGAGI.

The CDR3 coding sequence is TGTGCCAGCTCACCGCTAGTCGCCACAGATACGCAGTATTTT. Protein product: CASSPLVATDTQYF. The gene calls are TRBV18 and TRBJ2-3; D remains ambiguous. The CDR3 covers 14 residues. V lost 3 bases to trimming and J lost 2 bases, with 9 bases between them. Germline V gives CDR1 KGHSH, CDR2 LQKENI.

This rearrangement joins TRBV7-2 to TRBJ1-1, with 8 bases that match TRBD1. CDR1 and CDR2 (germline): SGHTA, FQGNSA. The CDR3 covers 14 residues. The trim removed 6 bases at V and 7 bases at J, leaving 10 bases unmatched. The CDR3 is CASRAGGQVVEAFF. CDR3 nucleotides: TGTGCCAGCAGAGCGGGGGGACAGGTGGTTGAAGCTTTCTTT.

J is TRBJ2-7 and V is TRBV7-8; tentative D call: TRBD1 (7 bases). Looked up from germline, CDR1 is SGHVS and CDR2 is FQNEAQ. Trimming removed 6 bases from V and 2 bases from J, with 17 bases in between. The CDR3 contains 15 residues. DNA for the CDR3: TGTGCCAGCAGGCGGGACAGCCAATTCACCTACGAGCAGTACGTC. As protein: CASRRDSQFTYEQYV.

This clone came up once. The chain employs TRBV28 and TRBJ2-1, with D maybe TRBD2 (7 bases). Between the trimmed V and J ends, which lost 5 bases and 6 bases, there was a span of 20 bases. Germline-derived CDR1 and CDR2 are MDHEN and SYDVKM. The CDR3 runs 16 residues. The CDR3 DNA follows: TGTGCCAGCAGTCCCCTAGGGGGGGGCCAAGGCAATGAGCAGTTCTTC. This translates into CASSPLGGGQGNEQFF.